Presented here are 15 T cell receptor beta chains from one specimen sequenced in a study of cytomegalovirus exposure and HLA in healthy donors. Amplification used 60 Vbeta primers and 13 Jbeta primers. TCRdb keeps only in-frame clones here, not all; method: immunoSEQ multiplex PCR. The table has around 76,000 clones, 70% seen once. The specimen sequenced was PBMCs. These receptors all stem from a woman aged 45-60 years in good health and CMV-seropositive.

DNA for the CDR3: TGTGCCAGCAGCGTAGAGGGGGAGGGCACTGAAGCTTTCTTT. The encoded protein is CASSVEGEGTEAFF. The chain carries TRBV9 and TRBJ1-1; D might be TRBD1 (6 bases). Trimming stripped 0 bases from V and 4 bases from J, with 10 bases between. In germline, CDR1 is SGDLS, CDR2 YYNGEE. There are 14 residues in the CDR3.

CDR3 loop: CASSRTGDEQFF. CDR3 nucleotide sequence: TGTGCCAGCAGTCGGACAGGGGATGAGCAGTTCTTC. The V call is TRBV27, the J call TRBJ2-1; 9 nucleotides match TRBD1. The CDR3 is 12 amino acids. Germline trimming cut 5 bases from V and 8 bases from J; bases unmatched to any gene: 1. Germline CDR1 reads MNHEY; CDR2 reads SMNVEV (reference sequence).

V gene TRBV14 combines with J gene TRBJ2-2, with 13 nucleotides matching TRBD2. The CDR3 sequence is 20 residues long. V trimming: 5 bases; J trimming: 2 bases; junction bases outside the gene matches: 14. Germline-derived CDR1 and CDR2 are SGHDN and FVKESK. For the CDR3, the DNA is TGTGCCAGCAGCGCGCAAATCGGACTAGCGGGGGCACTTAACACCGGGGAGCTGTTTTTT. Its protein is CASSAQIGLAGALNTGELFF.

The chain joins TRBV27 to TRBJ2-3, with a weak D call TRBD2 (5 bases). V lost 3 bases and J 1 base, leaving 11 bases between the germline ends. The length of the CDR3 is 15 residues. Germline V gene data show CDR1 as MNHEY and CDR2 as SMNVEV (reference sequence). The CDR3 sequence is CASSFEVGGTDTQYF. The CDR3 DNA reads TGTGCCAGCAGTTTTGAGGTCGGGGGCACAGATACGCAGTATTTT.

The chain links TRBV19 to TRBJ1-6; 10 bases are a match to TRBD1. V dropped 4 bases and J dropped 7; count of bases not matched to a gene: 7. The CDR3 runs 16 residues. The germline V gene has CDR1 LNHDA and CDR2 SQIVND (reference sequence). The CDR3 is CASSTGQGVWNSPLHF. The CDR3 DNA sequence: TGTGCCAGTAGTACCGGACAGGGGGTGTGGAATTCACCCCTCCACTTT.

This clone was seen more than once but under ten times. The chain links TRBV7-2 to TRBJ2-2, with D possibly being TRBD2 (6 bases). The V end lost 3 bases, the J end lost 2 bases, and 16 bases lay between the germline ends. The CDR3 is 17 amino acids. Germline CDR1 and CDR2: SGHTA and FQGNSA. The CDR3 region is CASSFQAPGANTGELFF. The CDR3 nucleotides read TGTGCCAGCAGCTTCCAGGCCCCGGGAGCCAACACCGGGGAGCTGTTTTTT.

The chain couples TRBV6-5 to TRBJ2-2; 10 nucleotides line up with TRBD1. The CDR3 extends over 15 amino acids. Losses at the gene ends were 6 bases for V and 6 bases for J; bases not matched to a gene: 7. Germline values: CDR1 MNHEY, CDR2 SVGAGI. The chain's CDR3 is CASRNTDRGAGELFF. As DNA, the CDR3 is TGTGCCAGCAGAAACACGGACAGGGGGGCCGGGGAGCTGTTTTTT.

A single count supports this clone. The chain combines TRBV28 with TRBJ2-1; 9 bases agree with TRBD1. Trimming removed 6 bases from V and 6 bases from J; junction bases left unmatched: 15. The CDR3 spans 17 residues. The germline V gene encodes CDR1 MDHEN and CDR2 SYDVKM. CDR3 DNA sequence: TGTGCCAGCAGCCCAATACCCCCGGGACAGGGCCGCAATGAGCAGTTCTTC. Protein sequence: CASSPIPPGQGRNEQFF.

V usage is TRBV6-5 and J usage is TRBJ2-3; no reliable D call. The CDR3 runs 12 residues. The ends were cut back, 8 bases at V and 6 bases at J, with 12 bases in the middle. CDR1 and CDR2 (germline): MNHEY, SVGAGI. The chain's CDR3 is CASSPSEDTQYF. For the CDR3, the DNA is TGTGCCAGCTCCCCCTCGGAGGATACGCAGTATTTT.

The V and J genes are TRBV4-3 and TRBJ2-1, with D possibly matching TRBD2 (6 bases). Germline CDR1 and CDR2: LGHNA and YSLEER. Deletions cut 0 bases from V and 4 bases from J, with 13 bases between. The CDR3 has 16 residues. CDR3 DNA: TGCGCCAGCAGCCAAGACCGACTAGTGAAATACAATGAGCAGTTCTTC. As protein: CASSQDRLVKYNEQFF.

The CDR3 reads CSGGGPDTQYF. The CDR3 DNA reads as TGCAGTGGGGGGGGGCCAGATACGCAGTATTTT. The rearrangement joins TRBV29-1 to TRBJ2-3, with D possibly being TRBD2 (7 bases). The germline gives CDR1 SQVTM, CDR2 ANQGSEA. The CDR3 has 11 residues.

The genes are TRBV4-3 and TRBJ2-2, with TRBD2 as a possible D gene (6 bases). From germline, CDR1 is LGHNA and CDR2 YSLEER. The CDR3 runs to 16 residues. V was clipped by 0 bases and J by 1 base, with 9 bases between them. The CDR3 is CASSQDNGGNTGELFF. The CDR3 DNA sequence: TGCGCCAGCAGCCAAGATAACGGGGGGAACACCGGGGAGCTGTTTTTT.

This clone was seen a handful of times. The chain links TRBV7-2 to TRBJ2-1; TRBD2 matches 12 bases. Per germline, CDR1 SGHTA and CDR2 FQGNSA. Trimming removed 0 bases from V and 8 bases from J; junction bases left unmatched: 5. The CDR3 loop spans 16 amino acids. The CDR3 loop reads CASSLALAGGPDEQFF. Written as DNA, the CDR3 is TGTGCCAGCAGCTTAGCTCTAGCGGGAGGGCCCGATGAGCAGTTCTTC.

The rearrangement joins TRBV4-2 to TRBJ2-3; 10 bases are shared with TRBD1. This CDR3 region has 17 residues. The trim removed 4 bases at V and 3 bases at J, leaving 10 bases unmatched. Germline V lookup: CDR1 LGHNA, CDR2 YNFKEQ. Written as DNA, the CDR3 is TGTGCCAGCAGCCTCCACCCAGGACAGGGGGGTACAGATACGCAGTATTTT. Residues: CASSLHPGQGGTDTQYF.

This chain uses TRBV6-1 with TRBJ1-2, with 7 bases lining up with TRBD1. Trimming removed 3 bases from V and 5 bases from J; junction bases left unmatched: 3. The V gene's germline CDR1 is MNHNS and CDR2 SASEGT. There are 13 residues in the CDR3. The CDR3: CASSESTGYGYTF. Here the CDR3 DNA reads TGTGCCAGCAGTGAGTCGACAGGGTATGGCTACACCTTC.